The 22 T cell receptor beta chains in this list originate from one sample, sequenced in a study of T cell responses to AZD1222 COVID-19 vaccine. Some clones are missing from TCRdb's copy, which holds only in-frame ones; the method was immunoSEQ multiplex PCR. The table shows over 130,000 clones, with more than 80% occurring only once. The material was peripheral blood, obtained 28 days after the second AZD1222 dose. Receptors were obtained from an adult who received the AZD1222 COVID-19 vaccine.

The CDR3: CATSDLPANPTSGSGWEQFF. In DNA, the CDR3 is TGTGCCACCAGTGATTTGCCCGCCAATCCGACTAGCGGGAGTGGCTGGGAGCAGTTCTTC. This rearrangement joins TRBV24-1 to TRBJ2-1, with 12 bases that match TRBD2. This CDR3 has 20 amino acids. Germline V gene lookup returns CDR1 KGHDR and CDR2 SFDVKD. Losses at the gene ends were 0 bases for V and 10 bases for J; bases not matched to a gene: 18.

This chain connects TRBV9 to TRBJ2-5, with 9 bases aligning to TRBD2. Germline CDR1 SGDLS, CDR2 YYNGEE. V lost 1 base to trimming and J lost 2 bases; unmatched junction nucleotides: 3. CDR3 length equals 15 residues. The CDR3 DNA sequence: TGTGCCAGCAGCGTAACTAGCGGGCCGCAAGAGACCCAGTACTTC. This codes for CASSVTSGPQETQYF.

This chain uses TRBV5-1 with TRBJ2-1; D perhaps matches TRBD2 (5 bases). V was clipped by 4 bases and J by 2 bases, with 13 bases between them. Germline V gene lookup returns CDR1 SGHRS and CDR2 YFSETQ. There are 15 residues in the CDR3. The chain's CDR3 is CASSLVEGPYNEQFF. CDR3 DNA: TGCGCCAGCAGCCTGGTAGAGGGCCCCTACAATGAGCAGTTCTTC.

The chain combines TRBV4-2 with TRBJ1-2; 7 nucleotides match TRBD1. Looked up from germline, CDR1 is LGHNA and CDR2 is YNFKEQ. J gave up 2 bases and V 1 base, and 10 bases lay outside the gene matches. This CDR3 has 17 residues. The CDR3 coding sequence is TGTGCCAGCAGCCAAGGCCCAAGGGGGCGGCAAAACTATGGCTACACCTTC. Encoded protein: CASSQGPRGRQNYGYTF.

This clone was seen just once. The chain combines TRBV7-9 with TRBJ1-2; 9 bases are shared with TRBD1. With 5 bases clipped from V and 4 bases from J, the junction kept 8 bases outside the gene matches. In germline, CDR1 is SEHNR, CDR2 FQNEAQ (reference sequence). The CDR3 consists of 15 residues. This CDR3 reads CASSPGGTGPYGYTF. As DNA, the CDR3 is TGTGCCAGCAGCCCAGGGGGGACAGGGCCCTATGGCTACACCTTC.

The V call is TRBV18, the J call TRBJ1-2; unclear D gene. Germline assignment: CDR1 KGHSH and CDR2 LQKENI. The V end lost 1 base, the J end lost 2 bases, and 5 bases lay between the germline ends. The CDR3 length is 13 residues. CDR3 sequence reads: CASSPQENYGYTF. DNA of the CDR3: TGTGCCAGCTCACCACAAGAGAACTATGGCTACACCTTC.

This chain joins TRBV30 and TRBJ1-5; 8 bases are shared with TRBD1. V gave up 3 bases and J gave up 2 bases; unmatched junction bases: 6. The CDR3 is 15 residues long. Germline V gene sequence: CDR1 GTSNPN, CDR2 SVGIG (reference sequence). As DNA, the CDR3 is TGTGCCTGGAGGCAACCGGGACAGGGCAATCAGCCCCAGCATTTT. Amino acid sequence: CAWRQPGQGNQPQHF.

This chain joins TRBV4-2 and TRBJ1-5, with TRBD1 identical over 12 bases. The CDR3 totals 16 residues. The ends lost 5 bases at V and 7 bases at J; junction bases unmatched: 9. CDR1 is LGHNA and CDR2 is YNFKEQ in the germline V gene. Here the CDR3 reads CASSAGTGGDEQPQHF. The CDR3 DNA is TGTGCCAGCAGCGCCGGGACAGGGGGCGACGAACAGCCCCAGCATTTT.

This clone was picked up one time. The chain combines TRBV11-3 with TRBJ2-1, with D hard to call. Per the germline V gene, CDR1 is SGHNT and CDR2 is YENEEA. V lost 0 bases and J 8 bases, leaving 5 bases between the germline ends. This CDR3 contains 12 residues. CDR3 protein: CASSLESHEQFF. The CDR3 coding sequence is TGTGCCAGCAGCTTAGAAAGCCATGAGCAGTTCTTC.

The CDR3 sequence: CASSESGPSPLHF. The CDR3 nucleotides are TGTGCCAGCAGTGAGTCAGGGCCTTCACCCCTCCACTTT. The chain carries TRBV6-1 and TRBJ1-6; the D gene is possibly TRBD1 (5 bases). CDR1 MNHNS and CDR2 SASEGT come from the germline V gene. The CDR3 has 13 residues. V lost 3 bases and J lost 9, with 9 bases in between.

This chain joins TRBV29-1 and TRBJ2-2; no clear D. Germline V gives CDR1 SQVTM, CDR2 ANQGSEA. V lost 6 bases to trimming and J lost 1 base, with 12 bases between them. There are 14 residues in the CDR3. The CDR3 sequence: CSVAPNGNTGELFF. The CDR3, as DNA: TGCAGCGTCGCCCCCAATGGGAACACCGGGGAGCTGTTTTTT.

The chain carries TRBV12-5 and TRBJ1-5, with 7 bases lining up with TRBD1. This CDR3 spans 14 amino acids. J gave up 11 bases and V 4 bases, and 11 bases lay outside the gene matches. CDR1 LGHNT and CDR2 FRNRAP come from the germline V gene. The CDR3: CASGSTGDLRAQHF. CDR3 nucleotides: TGTGCTAGTGGTTCAACAGGGGACCTCCGAGCCCAGCATTTT.

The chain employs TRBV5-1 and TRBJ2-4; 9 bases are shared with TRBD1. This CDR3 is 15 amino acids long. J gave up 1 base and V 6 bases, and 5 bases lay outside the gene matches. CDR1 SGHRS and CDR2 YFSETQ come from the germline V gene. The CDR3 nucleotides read TGCGCCAGCAACCACGGACAGGGGGCCAAAAACATTCAGTACTTC. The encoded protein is CASNHGQGAKNIQYF. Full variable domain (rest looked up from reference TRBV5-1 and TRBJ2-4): KAGVTQTPRYLIKTRGQQVTLSCSPISGHRSVSWYQQTPGQGLQFLFEYFSETQRNKGNFPGRFSGRQFSNSRSEMNVSTLELGDSALYLCASNHGQGAKNIQYFGAGTRLSVL.

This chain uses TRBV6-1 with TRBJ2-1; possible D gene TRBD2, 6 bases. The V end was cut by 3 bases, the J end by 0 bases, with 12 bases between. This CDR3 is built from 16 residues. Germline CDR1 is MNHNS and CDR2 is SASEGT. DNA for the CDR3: TGTGCCAGCAGTGAGGGAGGCGGTAGCTCCTACAATGAGCAGTTCTTC. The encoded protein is CASSEGGGSSYNEQFF.

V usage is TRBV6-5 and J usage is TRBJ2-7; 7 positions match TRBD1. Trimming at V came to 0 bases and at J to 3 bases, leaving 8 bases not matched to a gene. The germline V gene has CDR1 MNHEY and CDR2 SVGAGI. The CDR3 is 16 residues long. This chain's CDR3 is CASSYSMDRSNYEQYF. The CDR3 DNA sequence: TGTGCCAGCAGTTACTCGATGGACAGGTCAAACTACGAGCAGTACTTC.

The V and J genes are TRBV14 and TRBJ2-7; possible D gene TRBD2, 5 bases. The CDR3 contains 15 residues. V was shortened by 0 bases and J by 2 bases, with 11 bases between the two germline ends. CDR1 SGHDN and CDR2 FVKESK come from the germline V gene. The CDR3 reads CASSQDSHGTYEQYF. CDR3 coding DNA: TGTGCCAGCAGCCAAGATTCCCACGGGACCTACGAGCAGTACTTC.

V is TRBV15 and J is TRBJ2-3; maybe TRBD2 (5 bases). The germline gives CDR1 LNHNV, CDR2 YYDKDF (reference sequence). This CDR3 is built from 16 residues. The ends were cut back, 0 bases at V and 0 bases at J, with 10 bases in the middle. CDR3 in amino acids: CATSRDRGFSTDTQYF. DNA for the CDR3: TGTGCCACCAGCAGAGATCGCGGGTTCAGCACAGATACGCAGTATTTT.

For the CDR3, the DNA is TGTGCCAGCAGCTTAGACCCCTACGAGCAGTACTTC. Translation gives CASSLDPYEQYF. This sequence joins TRBV7-9 and TRBJ2-7; D unclear. Germline loops: CDR1 SEHNR, CDR2 FQNEAQ (reference sequence). The ends were cut back, 1 base at V and 2 bases at J, with 3 bases in the middle. The CDR3 covers 12 residues.

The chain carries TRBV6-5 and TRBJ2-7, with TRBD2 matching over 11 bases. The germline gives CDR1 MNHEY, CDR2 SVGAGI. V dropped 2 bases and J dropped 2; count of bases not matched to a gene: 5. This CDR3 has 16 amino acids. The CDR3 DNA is TGTGCCAGCAGTTACCGGACTAGCGGGCCTACCTACGAGCAGTACTTC. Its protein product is CASSYRTSGPTYEQYF.

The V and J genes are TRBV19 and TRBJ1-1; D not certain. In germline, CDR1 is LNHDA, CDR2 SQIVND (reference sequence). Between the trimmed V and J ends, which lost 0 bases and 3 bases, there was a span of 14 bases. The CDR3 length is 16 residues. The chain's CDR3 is CASSIDFTALYTEAFF. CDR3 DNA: TGTGCCAGTAGTATAGATTTCACAGCTCTGTACACTGAAGCTTTCTTT.

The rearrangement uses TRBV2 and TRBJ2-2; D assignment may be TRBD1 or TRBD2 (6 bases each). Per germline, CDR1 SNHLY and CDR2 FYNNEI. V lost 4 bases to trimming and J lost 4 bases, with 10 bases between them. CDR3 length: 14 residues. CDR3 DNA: TGTGCCAGCAGTGGCGGGACATTCACCGGGGAGCTGTTTTTT. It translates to CASSGGTFTGELFF.

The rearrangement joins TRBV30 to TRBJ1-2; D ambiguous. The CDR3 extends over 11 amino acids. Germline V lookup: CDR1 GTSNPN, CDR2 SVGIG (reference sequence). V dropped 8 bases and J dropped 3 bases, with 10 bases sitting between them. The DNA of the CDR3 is TGTGCCGAAACGTCGGACTATGGCTACACCTTC. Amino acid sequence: CAETSDYGYTF.